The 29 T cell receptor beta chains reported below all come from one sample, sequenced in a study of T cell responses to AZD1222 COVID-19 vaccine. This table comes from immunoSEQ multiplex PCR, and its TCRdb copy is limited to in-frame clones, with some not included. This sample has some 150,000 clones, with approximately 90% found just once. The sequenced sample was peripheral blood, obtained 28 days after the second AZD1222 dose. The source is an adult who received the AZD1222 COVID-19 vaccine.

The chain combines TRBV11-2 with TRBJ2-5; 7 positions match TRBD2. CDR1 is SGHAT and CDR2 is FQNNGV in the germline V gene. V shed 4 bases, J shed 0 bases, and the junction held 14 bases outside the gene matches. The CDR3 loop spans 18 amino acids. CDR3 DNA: TGTGCCAGCAGCTCGCTCGGGGCGGGAGCCAGTTACCAAGAGACCCAGTACTTC. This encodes CASSSLGAGASYQETQYF.

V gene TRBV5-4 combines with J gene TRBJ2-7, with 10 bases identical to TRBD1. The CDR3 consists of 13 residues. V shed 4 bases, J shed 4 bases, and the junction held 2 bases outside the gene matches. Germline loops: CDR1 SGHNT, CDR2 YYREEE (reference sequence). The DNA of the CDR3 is TGTGCCAGCAGCCCGGACAGGGGGTACGAGCAGTACTTC. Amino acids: CASSPDRGYEQYF.

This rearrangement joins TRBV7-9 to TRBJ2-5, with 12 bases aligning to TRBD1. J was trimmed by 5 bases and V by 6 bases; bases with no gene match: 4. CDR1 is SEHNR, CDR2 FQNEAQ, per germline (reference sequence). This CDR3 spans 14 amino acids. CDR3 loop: CASRRDRGRETQYF. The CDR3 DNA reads TGTGCCAGCAGGAGGGACAGGGGGCGGGAGACCCAGTACTTC.

In DNA, the CDR3 is TGCGCCAGCAGGCGGGACATCGCCTACGAGCAGTACTTC. It yields the protein CASRRDIAYEQYF. The chain carries TRBV5-1 and TRBJ2-7; D could derive from TRBD1 or TRBD2 (6 bases each). In germline, CDR1 is SGHRS, CDR2 YFSETQ. The CDR3 extends over 13 amino acids. Between the trimmed V and J ends, which lost 5 bases and 2 bases, there was a span of 11 bases. Complete variable domain (other parts from reference TRBV5-1 and TRBJ2-7): KAGVTQTPRYLIKTRGQQVTLSCSPISGHRSVSWYQQTPGQGLQFLFEYFSETQRNKGNFPGRFSGRQFSNSRSEMNVSTLELGDSALYLCASRRDIAYEQYFGPGTRLTVT.

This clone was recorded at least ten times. CDR3 loop: CASSLGLEAFF. CDR3 DNA: TGTGCCAGCAGCTTGGGTCTTGAAGCTTTCTTT. This rearrangement joins TRBV5-4 to TRBJ1-1; no definite D call. Trimming pared 0 bases from V and 7 bases from J, leaving 4 bases between. The germline V gene encodes CDR1 SGHNT and CDR2 YYREEE (reference sequence). The CDR3 contains 11 residues.

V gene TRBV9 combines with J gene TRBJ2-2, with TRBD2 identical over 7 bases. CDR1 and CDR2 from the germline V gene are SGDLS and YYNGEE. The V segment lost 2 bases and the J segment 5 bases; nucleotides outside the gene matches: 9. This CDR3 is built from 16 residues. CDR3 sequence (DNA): TGTGCCAGCAGCGTGGAAGCGGGACCCACGACCGGGGAGCTGTTTTTT. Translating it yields CASSVEAGPTTGELFF.

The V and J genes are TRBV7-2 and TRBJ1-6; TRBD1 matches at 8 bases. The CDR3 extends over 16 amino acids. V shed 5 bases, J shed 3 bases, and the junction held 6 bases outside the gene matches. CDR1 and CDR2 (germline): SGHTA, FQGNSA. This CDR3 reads CASSPRTGSYNSPLHF. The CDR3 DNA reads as TGTGCCAGCAGCCCTCGGACAGGGAGCTATAATTCACCCCTCCACTTT.

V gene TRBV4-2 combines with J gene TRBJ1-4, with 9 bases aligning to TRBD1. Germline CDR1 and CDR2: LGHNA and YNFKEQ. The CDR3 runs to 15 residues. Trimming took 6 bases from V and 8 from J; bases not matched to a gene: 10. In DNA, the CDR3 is TGTGCCAGCAGTCGACCGGGACAGGGACGGGAAAAACTGTTTTTT. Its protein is CASSRPGQGREKLFF.

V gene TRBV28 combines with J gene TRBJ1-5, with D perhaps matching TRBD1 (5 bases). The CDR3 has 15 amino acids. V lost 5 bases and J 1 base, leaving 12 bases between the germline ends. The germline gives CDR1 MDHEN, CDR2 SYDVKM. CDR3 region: CASSPTRGSNQPQHF. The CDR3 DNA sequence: TGTGCCAGCAGTCCGACTAGGGGAAGCAATCAGCCCCAGCATTTT.

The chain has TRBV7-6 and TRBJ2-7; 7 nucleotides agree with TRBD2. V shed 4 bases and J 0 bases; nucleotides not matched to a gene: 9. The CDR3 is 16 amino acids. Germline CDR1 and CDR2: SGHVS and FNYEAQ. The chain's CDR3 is CASSSPLAENSYEQYF. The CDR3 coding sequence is TGTGCCAGCAGCTCTCCTCTAGCGGAGAACTCCTACGAGCAGTACTTC.

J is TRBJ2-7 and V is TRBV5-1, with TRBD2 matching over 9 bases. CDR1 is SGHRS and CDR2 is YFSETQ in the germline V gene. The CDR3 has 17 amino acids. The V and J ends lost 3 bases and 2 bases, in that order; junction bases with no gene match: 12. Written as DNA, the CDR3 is TGCGCCAGCAGCTCCCGACGGATGACTAGCGGACCCTACGAGCAGTACTTC. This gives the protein CASSSRRMTSGPYEQYF.

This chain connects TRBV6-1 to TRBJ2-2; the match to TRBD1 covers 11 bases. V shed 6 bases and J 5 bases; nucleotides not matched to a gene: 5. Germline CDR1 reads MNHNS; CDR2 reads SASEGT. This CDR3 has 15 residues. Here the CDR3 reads CASRLGQGETGELFF. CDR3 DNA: TGTGCCAGCAGGTTGGGACAGGGGGAAACCGGGGAGCTGTTTTTT.

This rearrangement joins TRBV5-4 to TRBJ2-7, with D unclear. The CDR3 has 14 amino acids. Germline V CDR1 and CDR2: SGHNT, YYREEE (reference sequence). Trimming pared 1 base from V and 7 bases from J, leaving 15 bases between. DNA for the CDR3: TGTGCCAGCAGCTTGTCAGTATCCGCCGGGGAGCAGTACTTC. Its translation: CASSLSVSAGEQYF.

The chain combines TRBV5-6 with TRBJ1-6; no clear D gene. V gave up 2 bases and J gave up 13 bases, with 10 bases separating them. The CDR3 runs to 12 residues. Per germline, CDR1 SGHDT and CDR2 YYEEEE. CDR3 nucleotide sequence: TGTGCCAGCAGCTTCCGGCCGGTCCCCCTCCACTTT. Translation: CASSFRPVPLHF.

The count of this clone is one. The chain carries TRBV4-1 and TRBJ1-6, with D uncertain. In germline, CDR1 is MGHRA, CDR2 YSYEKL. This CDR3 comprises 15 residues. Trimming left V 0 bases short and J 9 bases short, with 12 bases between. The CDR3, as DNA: TGCGCCAGCAGCCAAGATCGGATGGGGATTTCACCCCTCCACTTT. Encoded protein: CASSQDRMGISPLHF.

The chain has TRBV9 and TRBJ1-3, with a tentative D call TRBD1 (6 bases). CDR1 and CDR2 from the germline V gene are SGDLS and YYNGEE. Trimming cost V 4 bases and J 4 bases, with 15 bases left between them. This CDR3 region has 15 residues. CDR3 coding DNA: TGTGCCAGCAGCCCGAGGGGGGGATCAGGAAACACCATATATTTT. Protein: CASSPRGGSGNTIYF.

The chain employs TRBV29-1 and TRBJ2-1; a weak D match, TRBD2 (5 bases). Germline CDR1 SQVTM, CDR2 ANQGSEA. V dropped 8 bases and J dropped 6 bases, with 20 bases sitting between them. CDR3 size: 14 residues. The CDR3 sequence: CSTCVPSSGNEQFF. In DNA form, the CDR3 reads TGCAGCACCTGCGTGCCTAGCTCGGGCAATGAGCAGTTCTTC.

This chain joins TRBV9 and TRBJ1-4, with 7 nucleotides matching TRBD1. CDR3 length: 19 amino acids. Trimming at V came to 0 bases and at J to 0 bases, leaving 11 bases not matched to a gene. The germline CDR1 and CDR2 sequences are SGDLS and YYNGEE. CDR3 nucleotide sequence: TGTGCCAGCAGCGTAGGCTTTGGGATTCAGGGGGCAACTAATGAAAAACTGTTTTTT. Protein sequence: CASSVGFGIQGATNEKLFF.

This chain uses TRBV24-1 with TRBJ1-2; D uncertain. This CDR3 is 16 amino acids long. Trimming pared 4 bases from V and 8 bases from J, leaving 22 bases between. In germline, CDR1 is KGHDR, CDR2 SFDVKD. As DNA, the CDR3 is TGTGCCACCAGTGACCCGAACCTACCGGGTGCCCGCGGCTACACCTTC. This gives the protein CATSDPNLPGARGYTF.

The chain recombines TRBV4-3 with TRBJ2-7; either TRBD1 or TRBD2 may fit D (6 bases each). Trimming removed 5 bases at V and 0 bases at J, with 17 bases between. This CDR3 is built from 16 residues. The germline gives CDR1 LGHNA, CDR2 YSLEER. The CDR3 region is CASSSISTGASYEQYF. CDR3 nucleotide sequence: TGCGCCAGCAGCAGCATTTCGACGGGGGCCTCCTACGAGCAGTACTTC.

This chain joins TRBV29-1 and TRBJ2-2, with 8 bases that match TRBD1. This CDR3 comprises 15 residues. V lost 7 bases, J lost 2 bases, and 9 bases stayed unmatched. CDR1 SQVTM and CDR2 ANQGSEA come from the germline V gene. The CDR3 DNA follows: TGCAGCGGTTTAGGGGACAGGCAAAACACCGGGGAGCTGTTTTTT. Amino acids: CSGLGDRQNTGELFF.

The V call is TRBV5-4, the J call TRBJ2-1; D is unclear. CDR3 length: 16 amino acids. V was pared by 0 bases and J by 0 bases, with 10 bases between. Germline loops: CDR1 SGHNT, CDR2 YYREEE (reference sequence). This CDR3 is CASSLVLQSSYNEQFF. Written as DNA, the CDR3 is TGTGCCAGCAGCTTGGTATTGCAAAGCTCCTACAATGAGCAGTTCTTC.

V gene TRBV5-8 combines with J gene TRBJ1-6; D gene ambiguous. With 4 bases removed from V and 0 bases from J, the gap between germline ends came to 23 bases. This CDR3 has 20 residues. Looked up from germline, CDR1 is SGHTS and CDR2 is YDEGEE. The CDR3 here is CASSTADRRGLSSYNSPLHF. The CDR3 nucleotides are TGTGCCAGCAGCACCGCCGACCGAAGAGGATTAAGCTCCTATAATTCACCCCTCCACTTT. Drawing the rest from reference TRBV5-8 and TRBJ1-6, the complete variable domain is EAGVTQSPTHLIKTRGQQATLRCSPISGHTSVYWYQQALGLGLQFLLWYDEGEERNRGNFPPRFSGRQFPNYSSELNVNALELEDSALYLCASSTADRRGLSSYNSPLHFGNGTRLTVT.

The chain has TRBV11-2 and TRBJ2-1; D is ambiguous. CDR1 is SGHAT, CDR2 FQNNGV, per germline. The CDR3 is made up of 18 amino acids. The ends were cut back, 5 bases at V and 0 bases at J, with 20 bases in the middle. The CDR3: CASSLVLLWSSSYNEQFF. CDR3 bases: TGTGCCAGCAGCCTAGTCCTTCTTTGGTCGAGCTCCTACAATGAGCAGTTCTTC.

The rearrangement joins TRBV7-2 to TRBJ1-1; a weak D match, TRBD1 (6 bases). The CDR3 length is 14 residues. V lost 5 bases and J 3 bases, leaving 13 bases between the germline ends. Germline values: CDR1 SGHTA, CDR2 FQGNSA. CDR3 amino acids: CASSLGGGYTEAFF. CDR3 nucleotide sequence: TGTGCCAGCAGCCTAGGGGGGGGCTACACTGAAGCTTTCTTT.

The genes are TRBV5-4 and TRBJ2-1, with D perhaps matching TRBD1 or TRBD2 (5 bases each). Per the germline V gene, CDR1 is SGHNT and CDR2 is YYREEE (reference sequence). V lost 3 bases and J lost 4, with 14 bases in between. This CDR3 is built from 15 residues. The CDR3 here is CASSYTGTNYNEQFF. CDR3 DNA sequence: TGTGCCAGCAGCTATACCGGGACGAATTACAATGAGCAGTTCTTC.

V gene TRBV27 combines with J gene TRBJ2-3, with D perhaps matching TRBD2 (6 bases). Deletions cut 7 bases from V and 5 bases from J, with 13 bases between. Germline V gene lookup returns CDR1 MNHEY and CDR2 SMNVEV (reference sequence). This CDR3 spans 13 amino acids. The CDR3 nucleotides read TGTGCCAGCACATCCCAGGGAGGAGATACGCAGTATTTT. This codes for CASTSQGGDTQYF.

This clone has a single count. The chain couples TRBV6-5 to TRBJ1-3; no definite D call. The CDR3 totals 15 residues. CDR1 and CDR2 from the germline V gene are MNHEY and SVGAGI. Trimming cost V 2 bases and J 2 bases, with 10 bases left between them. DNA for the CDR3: TGTGCCAGCAGTTACAACATACTCACTGGAAACACCATATATTTT. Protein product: CASSYNILTGNTIYF.

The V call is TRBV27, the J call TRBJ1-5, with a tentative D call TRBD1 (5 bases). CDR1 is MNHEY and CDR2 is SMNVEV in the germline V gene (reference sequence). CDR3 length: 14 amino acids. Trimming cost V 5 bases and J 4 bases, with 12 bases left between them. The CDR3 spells CASSQGLGNQPQHF. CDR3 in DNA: TGTGCCAGCAGTCAGGGTTTGGGTAATCAGCCCCAGCATTTT.